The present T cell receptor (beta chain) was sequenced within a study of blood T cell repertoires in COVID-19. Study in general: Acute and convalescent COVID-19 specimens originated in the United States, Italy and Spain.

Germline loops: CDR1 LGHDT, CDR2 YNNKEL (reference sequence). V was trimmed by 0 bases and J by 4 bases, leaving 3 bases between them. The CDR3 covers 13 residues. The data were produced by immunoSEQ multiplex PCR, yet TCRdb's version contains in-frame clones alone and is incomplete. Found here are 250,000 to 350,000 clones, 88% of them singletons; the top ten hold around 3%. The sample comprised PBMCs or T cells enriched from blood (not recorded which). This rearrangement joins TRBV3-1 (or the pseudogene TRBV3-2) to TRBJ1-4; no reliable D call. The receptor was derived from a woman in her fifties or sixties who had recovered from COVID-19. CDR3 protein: CASSQDLNEKLFF. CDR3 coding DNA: TGTGCCAGCAGCCAAGACCTTAATGAAAAACTGTTTTTT.